This TCR beta chain was recovered during a study of T cells after posttransplantation cyclophosphamide. Study-wide results and caveats: Later blood repertoires were often dominated by clones from the donor CD8+ memory compartment. Tissue-infiltrating T cells from skin or gut overlapped little with blood T cells. After PTCy, TRB diversity resembled that of CNI/methotrexate controls.

In this sample, this clone is medium-sized. Antigen specificity is unknown. The CDR3 consists of 15 residues. J lost 5 bases, V lost 1 base, and 4 bases had no gene match. Looked up from germline, CDR1 is MGHRA and CDR2 is YSYEKL. A marrow graft followed busulfan-fludarabine conditioning, with cyclophosphamide on days +3 and +4. The protocol was immunoSEQ multiplex PCR, while the TCRdb copy is restricted to in-frame clones and leaves out a portion. In total the sample includes around 1,200 clones, none of them seen once. This material consisted of PBMCs, taken 84 days after allogeneic stem cell transplant with posttransplant cyclophosphamide. The receptor comes from a male patient in his 30s who received an allogeneic stem cell transplant from a related donor, was CMV-positive, and had no GVHD. Some T cells may have come from the graft donor. This rearrangement joins TRBV4-1 to TRBJ1-5; 8 bases line up with TRBD1. CDR3 nucleotide sequence: TGCGCCAGCAGCCAAGCGGACAGGGTTGATCAGCCCCAGCATTTT. This encodes CASSQADRVDQPQHF.